This T cell receptor (beta chain) derives from a study of shared clonotypes between healthy human individuals. Study observations and caveats: Rarefaction indicated that sorted-subset sequencing remained incomplete although depth was large.

Trimming pared 0 bases from V and 6 bases from J, leaving 7 bases between. CDR1 and CDR2 (germline): SGHNT, YYREEE (reference sequence). The CDR3 is 13 residues long. For this clone: Its antigen is unknown.

The repertoire was sequenced with immunoSEQ multiplex PCR; TCRdb's copy has only in-frame clones and lacks some. The sample shows fewer than 100,000 clones, roughly two thirds of them seen only once. The TCR comes from a man aged 30-40 years in good health. Specimen: memory CD8+ T cells sorted from blood. Subset given: CD45RO+ cells pooled with CCR7-negative TemRA cells. The chain links TRBV5-4 to TRBJ1-5; no clear D. The CDR3 spells CASSLGTGQPQHF. CDR3 DNA sequence: TGTGCCAGCAGCTTGGGTACGGGTCAGCCCCAGCATTTT.